This T cell receptor (beta chain) was documented in a study of human T cells and chemical hapten exposure. Study at large: Per-sample TCR yields varied mainly from small pooled library volume differences.

This clonotype was detected a few times. Time point noted: patch test 2, 6 weeks after DPC sensitization. Sample treatment: therapeutic diphenylcyclopropenone sensitization with weekly scalp DPC. At patch-test visits, sampling came before the patch test. Per the original data handling: Individual samples carried between roughly 23,224 and 700,000 TCRs, with more than 95,000 as the median. Using its own MiXCR run on the RACE reads, TCRdb lists one record per CDR3 protein. The V and J calls and clone size come from TCRdb's table, not from the authors' own analysis. The table includes some 350,000 distinct CDR3 sequences, about 6% detected once. The CDR3 spans 14 residues. Trimming removed 5 bases from V and 5 bases from J, with 14 bases in between. Germline V gives CDR1 MNHEY, CDR2 SMNVEV (reference sequence).

This TCR was recovered from a woman under 30 with alopecia areata. Some clones in this sample may be carry-over from other donors' samples. The chain combines TRBV27 with TRBJ2-3, with D tentatively TRBD2 (6 bases). The starting material was whole blood, obtained in connection with sensitization to the hapten diphenylcyclopropenone (DPC). The CDR3 DNA is TGTGCCAGCAGTACTACGTGGGGGGAAGATACGCAGTATTTT. It encodes CASSTTWGEDTQYF.